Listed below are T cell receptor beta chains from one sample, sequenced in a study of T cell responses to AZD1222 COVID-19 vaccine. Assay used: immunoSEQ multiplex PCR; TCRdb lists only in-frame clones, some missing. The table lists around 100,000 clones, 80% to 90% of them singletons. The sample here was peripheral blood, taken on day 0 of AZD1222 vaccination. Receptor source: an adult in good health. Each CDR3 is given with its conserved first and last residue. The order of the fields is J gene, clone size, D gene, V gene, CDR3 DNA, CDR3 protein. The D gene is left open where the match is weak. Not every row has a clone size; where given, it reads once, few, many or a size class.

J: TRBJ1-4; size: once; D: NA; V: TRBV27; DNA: TGTGCCAGCAGTCCATACAAGACAACTAATGAAAAACTGTTTTTT; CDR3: CASSPYKTTNEKLFF
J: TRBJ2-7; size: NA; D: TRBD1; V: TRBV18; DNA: TGTGCCAGCTCGCCACGGGACAGTAACTACGAGCAGTACTTC; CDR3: CASSPRDSNYEQYF
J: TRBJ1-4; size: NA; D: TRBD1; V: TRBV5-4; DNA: TGTGCCAGCAGCGGGACAGGGGATGGGGATGAAAAACTGTTTTTT; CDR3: CASSGTGDGDEKLFF
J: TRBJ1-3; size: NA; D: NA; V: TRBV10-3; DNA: TGTGCCATCAGGGACAGTAGGAGGGACTCTGGAAACACCATATATTTT; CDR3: CAIRDSRRDSGNTIYF
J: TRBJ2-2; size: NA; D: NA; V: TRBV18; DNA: TGTGCCAGCTCACGTCAGGGCAACACCGGGGAGCTGTTTTTT; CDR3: CASSRQGNTGELFF
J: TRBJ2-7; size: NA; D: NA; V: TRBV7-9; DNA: TGTGCCAGCAGCTTAGCTATGGGGGACTACGAGCAGTACTTC; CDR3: CASSLAMGDYEQYF
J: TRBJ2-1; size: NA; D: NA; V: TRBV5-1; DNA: TGCGCCAGCAGCTTTGGTGGGGACAATGAGCAGTTCTTC; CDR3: CASSFGGDNEQFF
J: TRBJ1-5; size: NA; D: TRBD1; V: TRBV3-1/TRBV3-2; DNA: TGTGCCAGCAGCTTAAGAGGGACAGATAGCAATCAGCCCCAGCATTTT; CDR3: CASSLRGTDSNQPQHF
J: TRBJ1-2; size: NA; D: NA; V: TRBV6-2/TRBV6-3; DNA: TGTGCCAGCAGTTTAGGACAGCACGGCTACACCTTC; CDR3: CASSLGQHGYTF
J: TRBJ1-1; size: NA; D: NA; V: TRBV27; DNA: TGTGCCAGCAGTTTAAAGAAGGGGAGGCCTGAAGCTTTCTTT; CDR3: CASSLKKGRPEAFF
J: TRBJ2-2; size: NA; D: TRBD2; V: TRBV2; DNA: TGTGCCAGCCGTCGACTAGCGGGAGGAACGAACACCGGGGAGCTGTTTTTT; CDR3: CASRRLAGGTNTGELFF
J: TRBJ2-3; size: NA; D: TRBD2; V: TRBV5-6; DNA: TGTGCCAGCAGCCAAAGGACTAGCGGGGATCTCACAGATACGCAGTATTTT; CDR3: CASSQRTSGDLTDTQYF
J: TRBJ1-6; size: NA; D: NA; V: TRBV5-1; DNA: TGCGCCAGCAGCTCCGACAGGATTGTTTCACCCCTCCACTTT; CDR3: CASSSDRIVSPLHF
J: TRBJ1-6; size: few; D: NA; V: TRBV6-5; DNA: TGTGCCAGCTCCCCAATCGGGCAGAGCAGTTCACCCCTCCACTTT; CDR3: CASSPIGQSSSPLHF
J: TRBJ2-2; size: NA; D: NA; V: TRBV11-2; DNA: TGTGCCAGCAGCATCTCCAGAGCGAACACCGGGGAGCTGTTTTTT; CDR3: CASSISRANTGELFF
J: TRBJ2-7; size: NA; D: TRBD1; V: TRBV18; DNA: TGTGCCAGCTCCAAACAGGGGGCTCACTACGAGCAGTACTTC; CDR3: CASSKQGAHYEQYF
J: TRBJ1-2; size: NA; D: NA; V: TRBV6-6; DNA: TGTGCCACCTCACCAGGAACATCCTATGGCTACACCTTC; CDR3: CATSPGTSYGYTF
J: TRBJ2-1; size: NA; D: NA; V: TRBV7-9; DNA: TGTGCCAGCAGCTTATATGGTCGGGGTTCAAAGGATGAGCAGTTCTTC; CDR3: CASSLYGRGSKDEQFF
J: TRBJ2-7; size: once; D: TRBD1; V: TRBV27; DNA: TGTGCCAGCAGTTTAACAGGGGGCTACGAGCAGTACTTC; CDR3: CASSLTGGYEQYF
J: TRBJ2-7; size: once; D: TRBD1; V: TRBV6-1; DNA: TGTGCCAGCAGTGAGAGACAGGGAGTCTACTACGAGCAGTACTTC; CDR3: CASSERQGVYYEQYF
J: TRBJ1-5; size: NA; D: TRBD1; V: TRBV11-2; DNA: TGTGCCAGCAGCAAGGACAGGGGCAATAATCAGCCCCAGCATTTT; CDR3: CASSKDRGNNQPQHF
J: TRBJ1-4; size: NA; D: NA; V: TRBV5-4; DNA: TGTGCCAGCAGCTTGAGGCAGGATGCAACTAATGAAAAACTGTTTTTT; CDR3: CASSLRQDATNEKLFF
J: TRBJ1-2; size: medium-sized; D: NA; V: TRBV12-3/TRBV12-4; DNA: TGTGCCAGCACCCTCGGGGGGGGACATGGCTACACCTTC; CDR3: CASTLGGGHGYTF
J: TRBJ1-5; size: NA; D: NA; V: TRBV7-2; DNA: TGTGCCAGCAGCTTACAAGCAAATCAGCCCCAGCATTTT; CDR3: CASSLQANQPQHF
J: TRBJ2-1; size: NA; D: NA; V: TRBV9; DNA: TGTGCCAGCAGCGTAGAGGTAGCGAGGTCCTACAATGAGCAGTTCTTC; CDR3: CASSVEVARSYNEQFF
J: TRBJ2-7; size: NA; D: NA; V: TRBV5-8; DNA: TGTGCCAGCAGCTTGTTCGAAGGCTACGAGCAGTACTTC; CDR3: CASSLFEGYEQYF
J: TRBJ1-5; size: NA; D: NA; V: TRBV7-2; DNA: TGTGCCAGCAGCCAACAGGCCCATCAGCCCCAGCATTTT; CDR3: CASSQQAHQPQHF
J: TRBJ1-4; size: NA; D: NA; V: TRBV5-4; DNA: TGTGCCAGCAGCCTAGGGTCTCTCCGAGGTGATGAAAAACTGTTTTTT; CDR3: CASSLGSLRGDEKLFF